The 25 T cell receptor beta chains listed next were all sequenced from one sample in a study of blood T cell repertoires in COVID-19. Assay used: immunoSEQ multiplex PCR; TCRdb lists only in-frame clones, some missing. This table holds 150,000 or so clones, around 79% found once. Sample: PBMCs or T cells enriched from blood (not recorded which). Receptors originate from a woman aged 45-59 years who had recovered from COVID-19.

This clone was found once. The chain joins TRBV10-3 to TRBJ1-5, with a weak D call TRBD1 (6 bases). The V and J ends lost 8 bases and 3 bases respectively, with 11 bases between them. Germline CDR1 reads ENHRY; CDR2 reads SYGVKD. The CDR3 extends over 13 amino acids. CDR3 sequence (DNA): TGTGCCATCGGCCGGGACAACAATCAGCCCCAGCATTTT. The encoded protein is CAIGRDNNQPQHF.

The DNA for the CDR3 is TGTGCCAGCAGCCAGGACCTTCCTTCGGGACTAATATACAATGAGCAGTTCTTC. This translates into CASSQDLPSGLIYNEQFF. This rearrangement joins TRBV3-1 (or the pseudogene TRBV3-2) to TRBJ2-1; 7 bases are shared with TRBD2. This CDR3 region has 18 residues. Germline trimming cut 3 bases from V and 4 bases from J; bases unmatched to any gene: 15. Germline V gene lookup returns CDR1 LGHDT and CDR2 YNNKEL (reference sequence).

This sequence joins TRBV19 and TRBJ2-2; TRBD2 matches at 14 bases. J lost 4 bases, V lost 4 bases, and 8 bases had no gene match. This CDR3 is built from 18 residues. Germline loops: CDR1 LNHDA, CDR2 SQIVND (reference sequence). Here the CDR3 reads CASSSGLAGGYSTGELFF. DNA of the CDR3: TGTGCCAGTAGTAGCGGACTAGCGGGGGGTTATAGCACCGGGGAGCTGTTTTTT.

The V and J genes are TRBV28 and TRBJ1-5; D is unclear. The CDR3 totals 14 residues. Germline values: CDR1 MDHEN, CDR2 SYDVKM. V was pared by 6 bases and J by 0 bases, with 9 bases between. The CDR3 region has the DNA TGTGCCAGCAGCCCTCCTTATAGCAATCAGCCCCAGCATTTT. The encoded protein is CASSPPYSNQPQHF.

This clone showed up just once. The chain couples TRBV24-1 to TRBJ2-3, with 7 positions matching TRBD2. Germline V CDR1 and CDR2: KGHDR, SFDVKD. The CDR3 sequence is 16 residues long. V shed 4 bases and J 0 bases; nucleotides not matched to a gene: 6. In DNA form, the CDR3 reads TGTGCCACCAGTGACCCTGGGGGGGAGAGCACAGATACGCAGTATTTT. Translating gives CATSDPGGESTDTQYF.

The chain joins TRBV27 to TRBJ2-7; D is perhaps TRBD2 (6 bases). This CDR3 has 11 residues. The V end was cut by 3 bases, the J end by 6 bases, with 6 bases between. Germline CDR1 is MNHEY and CDR2 is SMNVEV (reference sequence). CDR3 DNA: TGTGCCAGCAGTTTGGGGGGCGAGCAGTACTTC. Encoded protein: CASSLGGEQYF.

The rearrangement joins TRBV12-5 to TRBJ2-7, with 10 bases that match TRBD1. The V and J ends lost 5 bases and 5 bases, in that order; junction bases with no gene match: 12. In germline, CDR1 is LGHNT, CDR2 FRNRAP. This CDR3 is 16 amino acids long. The CDR3, as DNA: TGTGCTAGTGGTCCGGAACCCGAGGGGACAGGGGACGAGCAGTACTTC. Protein sequence: CASGPEPEGTGDEQYF.

This clone was seen more than once but under ten times. The rearrangement joins TRBV3-1 (or the pseudogene TRBV3-2) to TRBJ2-7; D might be TRBD2 (6 bases). Germline CDR1 and CDR2: LGHDT and YNNKEL (reference sequence). There are 13 residues in the CDR3. Deletions cut 5 bases from V and 2 bases from J, with 10 bases between. The CDR3 coding sequence is TGTGCCAGCAGCACTAGCTCGGCCTACGAGCAGTACTTC. Its translation: CASSTSSAYEQYF.

The chain links TRBV28 to TRBJ2-1, with 11 positions matching TRBD2. Germline CDR1 reads MDHEN; CDR2 reads SYDVKM. V shed 4 bases and J 4 bases; nucleotides not matched to a gene: 0. This CDR3 has 14 amino acids. DNA of the CDR3: TGTGCCAGCAGTTCTAGCGGGAGGTACAATGAGCAGTTCTTC. It encodes CASSSSGRYNEQFF.

The CDR3 sequence: CASSLGWGGDTQYF. The CDR3 region has the DNA TGCGCCAGCAGCTTGGGGTGGGGAGGAGATACGCAGTATTTT. The chain is built from TRBV5-1 and TRBJ2-3; D is possibly TRBD2 (6 bases). With 0 bases removed from V and 5 bases from J, the gap between germline ends came to 10 bases. The germline gives CDR1 SGHRS, CDR2 YFSETQ. The CDR3 runs 14 residues.

The J gene is TRBJ2-3, the V gene TRBV11-3; 11 positions match TRBD2. V lost 5 bases, J lost 2 bases, and 6 bases stayed unmatched. The length of the CDR3 is 16 residues. Germline values: CDR1 SGHNT, CDR2 YENEEA. CDR3 sequence: CASSRRLAGNTDTQYF. The CDR3 DNA reads TGTGCCAGCAGCCGAAGACTAGCGGGGAACACAGATACGCAGTATTTT.

The rearrangement links TRBV11-2 to TRBJ1-5, with a tentative D call TRBD1 (6 bases). CDR1 and CDR2 (germline): SGHAT, FQNNGV. CDR3 size: 13 residues. The V end was cut by 6 bases, the J end by 7 bases, with 13 bases between. CDR3 amino acids: CASSQQGNQPQHF. The CDR3 DNA sequence: TGTGCCAGCAGTCAACAGGGAAACCAGCCCCAGCATTTT. Looking up the rest from reference TRBV11-2 and TRBJ1-5 gives the full variable domain: EAGVAQSPRYKIIEKRQSVAFWCNPISGHATLYWYQQILGQGPKLLIQFQNNGVVDDSQLPKDRFSAERLKGVDSTLKIQPAKLEDSAVYLCASSQQGNQPQHFGDGTRLSIL.

The J gene is TRBJ2-7, the V gene TRBV19; 8 bases fit TRBD1. The germline CDR1 and CDR2 sequences are LNHDA and SQIVND (reference sequence). J gave up 3 bases and V 3 bases, and 10 bases lay outside the gene matches. This CDR3 spans 16 amino acids. In nucleotides, the CDR3 is TGTGCCAGTAGTATCCAGGCCGGACAGGGTCTCTACGAGCAGTACTTC. As protein: CASSIQAGQGLYEQYF.

This clone showed up just once. The chain has TRBV2 and TRBJ2-7, with D perhaps TRBD2 (5 bases). Germline V gene data show CDR1 as SNHLY and CDR2 as FYNNEI. CDR3 length equals 11 residues. V was trimmed by 8 bases and J by 6 bases, leaving 11 bases between them. The chain's CDR3 is CASFVGGEQYF. In DNA, the CDR3 is TGTGCCAGCTTTGTAGGAGGCGAGCAGTACTTC.

The V and J genes are TRBV7-9 and TRBJ2-4; 16 bases line up with TRBD2. The V gene's germline CDR1 is SEHNR and CDR2 FQNEAQ (reference sequence). V was pared by 5 bases and J by 5 bases, with 9 bases of the junction left unmatched. The CDR3 totals 18 residues. The CDR3 DNA follows: TGTGCCAGCAGCCAGGGACTAGCGGGAGGGCCTTGGGAAAACATTCAGTACTTC. It translates to CASSQGLAGGPWENIQYF.

This clone was seen a handful of times. V and J are TRBV10-3 and TRBJ1-1; TRBD1 matches 8 bases. Germline-derived CDR1 and CDR2 are ENHRY and SYGVKD. The CDR3 is 16 residues long. J gave up 4 bases and V 0 bases, and 7 bases lay outside the gene matches. The CDR3 protein is CAISESTGAMATEAFF. In DNA form, the CDR3 reads TGTGCCATCAGTGAGTCGACAGGGGCCATGGCCACTGAAGCTTTCTTT.

The chain is built from TRBV2 and TRBJ2-3, with 11 bases aligning to TRBD2. V was clipped by 7 bases and J by 5 bases; unmatched bases: 5. The germline V gene encodes CDR1 SNHLY and CDR2 FYNNEI. There are 14 residues in the CDR3. This CDR3 reads CASKFGLAGDTQYF. The DNA of the CDR3 is TGTGCCAGCAAGTTCGGACTAGCGGGAGATACGCAGTATTTT.

The rearrangement joins TRBV10-3 to TRBJ1-2; no reliable D call. Deletions cut 7 bases from V and 4 bases from J, with 16 bases between. The CDR3 runs to 14 residues. The V gene's germline CDR1 is ENHRY and CDR2 SYGVKD. CDR3 in amino acids: CAIKVAEEVYGYTF. DNA for the CDR3: TGTGCCATCAAGGTTGCCGAGGAAGTCTATGGCTACACCTTC.

The chain recombines TRBV30 with TRBJ1-5, with D tentatively TRBD1 (5 bases). The length of the CDR3 is 15 residues. Germline V gene data show CDR1 as GTSNPN and CDR2 as SVGIG (reference sequence). V shed 2 bases and J shed 1 base, with 12 bases lying between them. CDR3 in DNA: TGTGCCTGGAGTTATATGGGGGGGAGCAATCAGCCCCAGCATTTT. It is translated as CAWSYMGGSNQPQHF.

CDR3 in DNA: TGTGCCAGTAGTATGGGCCCCCTCAAGAACACTGAAGCTTTCTTT. It yields the protein CASSMGPLKNTEAFF. The chain is built from TRBV19 and TRBJ1-1, with D hard to call. This CDR3 region has 15 residues. V lost 3 bases and J 1 base, leaving 12 bases between the germline ends. Per germline, CDR1 LNHDA and CDR2 SQIVND (reference sequence).

V is TRBV7-3 and J is TRBJ2-1, with TRBD2 matching over 8 bases. This CDR3 contains 15 residues. Germline CDR1 reads SGHTA; CDR2 reads FQGTGA. The V segment lost 5 bases and the J segment 8 bases; nucleotides outside the gene matches: 11. The CDR3 protein is CASSPPGTSFYEQFF. CDR3 DNA: TGTGCCAGCAGCCCCCCCGGGACTAGTTTCTATGAGCAGTTCTTC. The full variable domain, with the rest looked up from reference TRBV7-3 and TRBJ2-1, is GAGVSQTPSNKVTEKGKYVELRCDPISGHTALYWYRQSLGQGPEFLIYFQGTGAADDSGLPNDRFFAVRPEGSVSTLKIQRTERGDSAVYLCASSPPGTSFYEQFFGPGTRLTVL.

CDR3 coding DNA: TGTGCCAGTAGTTTCTTGCCCCGGGACAGAGGGTCACCCCTCCACTTT. It is translated as CASSFLPRDRGSPLHF. The rearrangement joins TRBV19 to TRBJ1-6, with 7 bases fitting TRBD1. The CDR3 totals 16 residues. Germline V gene sequence: CDR1 LNHDA, CDR2 SQIVND (reference sequence). Trimming removed 5 bases from V and 10 bases from J; junction bases left unmatched: 14.

The chain joins TRBV25-1 to TRBJ1-3; the match to TRBD1 covers 8 bases. In germline, CDR1 is MGHDK, CDR2 SYGVNS. Trimming at V came to 3 bases and at J to 3 bases, leaving 7 bases not matched to a gene. The CDR3 contains 16 residues. The CDR3 is CASSDPSGTGGNTIYF. CDR3 DNA: TGTGCCAGCAGTGACCCCTCCGGGACAGGTGGAAACACCATATATTTT.

The CDR3 nucleotides read TGCGCCAGCAGCTTGGGGACAATGGAGGGCCAAGAGACCCAGTACTTC. Protein product: CASSLGTMEGQETQYF. J is TRBJ2-5 and V is TRBV5-1; D possibly corresponds to TRBD2 (6 bases). This CDR3 has 16 residues. The V gene's germline CDR1 is SGHRS and CDR2 YFSETQ. V dropped 0 bases and J dropped 1 base, with 13 bases sitting between them. The full variable domain, with the rest looked up from reference TRBV5-1 and TRBJ2-5, is KAGVTQTPRYLIKTRGQQVTLSCSPISGHRSVSWYQQTPGQGLQFLFEYFSETQRNKGNFPGRFSGRQFSNSRSEMNVSTLELGDSALYLCASSLGTMEGQETQYFGPGTRLLVL.

The chain employs TRBV10-2 and TRBJ1-4; D is undetermined. From germline, CDR1 is WSHSY and CDR2 SAAADI. The CDR3 sequence is 11 residues long. V was cut by 6 bases and J by 4 bases, with 3 bases left in between. This CDR3 is CASSFNEKLFF. The CDR3 nucleotides read TGCGCCAGCAGCTTTAATGAAAAACTGTTTTTT.